This T cell receptor beta chain emerged from a study of memory CD4+ T cells and cytomegalovirus serostatus. Here immunoSEQ multiplex PCR was the method, and the copy in TCRdb shows in-frame clones only, minus some. The sample shows about 48,000 clones, around 80% of them seen only once. Germline V CDR1 and CDR2: WSHSY, SAAADI. The CDR3 sequence is 17 residues long. J was trimmed by 2 bases and V by 2 bases; bases with no gene match: 9. Study-level results: About 40% of the roughly 160 known CMV-associated TCRbeta sequences appeared in CD4+ memory. CMV serostatus prediction reached median AUC approximately 0.96, or 0.89 with US-trained model.

The sort gate was single viable CD3+CD4+CD8-CD45RO+ cells for memory CD4+ T cells. This clone was seen a single time. What it binds is not known. The V and J genes are TRBV10-2 and TRBJ1-2; 9 bases are a match to TRBD1. Input material: memory CD4+ T cells from blood. This TCR came from an adult in good health and CMV-seronegative. This CDR3 is CASSERWTGETNYGYTF. In DNA, the CDR3 is TGCGCCAGCAGTGAGCGATGGACAGGGGAGACCAACTATGGCTACACCTTC.